This T cell receptor (beta chain) was sequenced in a study of T cell responses to AZD1222 COVID-19 vaccine. Generated by immunoSEQ multiplex PCR, the TCRdb table keeps only in-frame clones and is missing some. The profile shows about 120,000 clones, around 93% of them singletons. Between the trimmed V and J ends, which lost 4 bases and 4 bases, there was a span of 16 bases. The CDR3 has 15 amino acids. Germline-derived CDR1 and CDR2 are LGHDT and YNNKEL (reference sequence). This sequence was found in an adult who received the AZD1222 COVID-19 vaccine. The V gene is TRBV3-1 (or the pseudogene TRBV3-2), the J gene TRBJ1-1; a weak D match, TRBD1 (5 bases). This specimen was peripheral blood, taken 28 days after the second AZD1222 dose. The CDR3 DNA follows: TGTGCCAGCAGCCTAGAGGAGGGGCCGGCCACTGAAGCTTTCTTT. It codes for CASSLEEGPATEAFF.